This TCR beta chain was obtained from a study of Graves' ophthalmopathy and Graves' hyperthyroidism. Among the hyperthyroidism patients, all were newly diagnosed, aged 18 to 65, with under 2 months' duration. Amplification of TCR beta CDR3 regions used RNA transcripts. First-round RT-PCR with HTBI primers preceded a second-round multiplex PCR. TCRdb used MiXCR to reprocess the multiplex PCR reads, holding one entry per CDR3 protein. The table lists about 400,000 distinct CDR3 sequences, roughly 14% of them singletons. Trimming cost V 2 bases and J 2 bases; bases outside gene matches: 8. The CDR3 length is 15 residues. Germline CDR1 and CDR2: DFQATT and SNEGSKA (reference sequence).

The sequence was collected from a young woman with stable Graves' hyperthyroidism. Input material: peripheral blood. The chain joins TRBV20-1 to TRBJ2-7; 8 nucleotides align to TRBD1. In nucleotides, the CDR3 is TGCAGTGCTAGACCCCTCCCGACAGGGGCCTACGAGCAGTACTTC. It is translated as CSARPLPTGAYEQYF.